This section outlines one T cell receptor beta chain sequence together with its context. The record originates from a study of cytomegalovirus exposure and HLA in healthy donors. With 60 Vbeta and 13 Jbeta primers, the PCR was carried out. TCRdb's table, derived via immunoSEQ multiplex PCR, lists solely in-frame clones and lacks some. Recorded for this sample: 30,000 to 35,000 clones. The J segment lost 5 bases and the V segment lost 0 bases, leaving 10 bases of the junction unmatched. There are 16 residues in the CDR3. This rearrangement joins TRBV23-1 to TRBJ2-7, with 7 nucleotides matching TRBD1. TRBV23-1 is treated as an ORF (open reading frame) with a function not yet certain. The TCR was taken from a man between 40 and 49 years old in good health and CMV-seronegative. Sequenced input: PBMCs. The CDR3 nucleotides are TGCGCCAGCAGTCAATCCCCAGGGGGTATCGACCACGAGCAGTACTTC. It translates to CASSQSPGGIDHEQYF.